These T cell receptor beta chains were read from a single sample in a study of cytomegalovirus exposure and HLA in healthy donors. Sequenced by immunoSEQ multiplex PCR; TCRdb stores in-frame clones only, minus some. The sample records about 150,000 clones, approximately 73% being singletons. Sample: PBMCs. The receptors shown here come from a man in his thirties or forties in good health and CMV-seropositive. Both conserved end residues are part of each CDR3. The D gene is left open where the match is weak. Not all rows give a size; the values are once, few, many and, for expanded clones, a class.

>TRBJ2-2|-|-|TRBV9
TGTGCCAGCAGCGTAGGAGGAGCGAACACCGGGGAGCTGTTTTTT
CASSVGGANTGELFF
>TRBJ1-2|-|-|TRBV9
TGTGCCAGCAGCGCGGGGGAACCTAACTATGGCTACACCTTC
CASSAGEPNYGYTF
>TRBJ2-2|TRBD2|-|TRBV11-3
TGTGCCAGCAGCTTAACCAGCGGGAGGCCCGGGGAGCTGTTTTTT
CASSLTSGRPGELFF
>TRBJ2-7|-|-|TRBV27
TGTGCCAGCAGCTCCGTAACAGGGTACTTCTATAGAGAGCAGTACTTC
CASSSVTGYFYREQYF
>TRBJ1-4|-|-|TRBV4-2
TGTGCCAGCAGCCGATCGGCAGGGTTACTTAATGAAAAACTGTTTTTT
CASSRSAGLLNEKLFF
>TRBJ1-1|TRBD1|-|TRBV5-1
TGCGCCAGCAGCTTCCTAGGGGGCGCTGACACTGAAGCTTTCTTT
CASSFLGGADTEAFF
>TRBJ1-1|-|-|TRBV5-4
TGTGCCAGCAGCTTTCTCGACACTGAAGCTTTCTTT
CASSFLDTEAFF
>TRBJ2-7|TRBD2|-|TRBV10-2
TGCGCCTCTGGACTAGCGGGGGCCTACGAGCAGTACTTC
CASGLAGAYEQYF
>TRBJ1-1|-|-|TRBV30
TGTGCCTGGAGTCTTCAAATGGTAACGGACACTGAAGCTTTCTTT
CAWSLQMVTDTEAFF
>TRBJ2-1|TRBD2|-|TRBV7-9
TGTGCCAGCAGCTTAGTAGCGGGGTCCTACAATGAGCAGTTCTTC
CASSLVAGSYNEQFF
>TRBJ2-5|-|-|TRBV19
TGTGCCAGTACAGACCCCGGGATGAGGGCCCAGTACTTC
CASTDPGMRAQYF
>TRBJ1-2|-|-|TRBV7-9
TGTGCCAGCAGCCCAGTCGAGGTATCCTATGGCTACACCTTC
CASSPVEVSYGYTF
>TRBJ1-1|-|-|TRBV7-9
TGTGCCAGCATCGCCAGTACGGGTTACACTGAAGCTTTCTTT
CASIASTGYTEAFF
>TRBJ2-1|-|-|TRBV12-5
TGTGCTAGTGGTTTGGTGACTAGGGGTGTGGAGCAGTTCTTC
CASGLVTRGVEQFF
>TRBJ2-1|TRBD2|-|TRBV9
TGTGCCAGCAGCCCAACCATGACTAGCGGGAGGGCTTCATCCTACAATGAGCAGTTCTTC
CASSPTMTSGRASSYNEQFF
>TRBJ2-5|-|-|TRBV2
TGTGCCAGCAGTGAATCCCAACTTGCCGGGACCCAGTACTTC
CASSESQLAGTQYF
>TRBJ2-4|TRBD2|-|TRBV11-2
TGTGCCAGCAGCTTGGCGATCGGGGGGGAACCACTAGCCAAAAACATTCAGTACTTC
CASSLAIGGEPLAKNIQYF
>TRBJ2-1|-|-|TRBV7-3
TGTGCCAGCAGCTTAAACCGGGACAATGAGCAGTTCTTC
CASSLNRDNEQFF
>TRBJ2-1|-|-|TRBV12-2
TGTGCAAGTCGCTTAGTGACGGGAGGGAACTACAATGAGCAGTTCTTC
CASRLVTGGNYNEQFF
>TRBJ1-2|TRBD1|-|TRBV11-2
TGTGCCAGCAGCTTATCGGGACAGGGGGCTGGCTACACCTTC
CASSLSGQGAGYTF
>TRBJ2-1|-|few|TRBV11-2
TGTGCCAGCAGCTTAGTAGGGACTTTCAATGAGCAGTTCTTC
CASSLVGTFNEQFF
>TRBJ2-2|TRBD1|-|TRBV14
TGTGCCAGCAGCCATGTGGGACAGGGGGTCGGGGAGCTGTTTTTT
CASSHVGQGVGELFF
>TRBJ2-5|-|-|TRBV5-1
TGCGCCAGCAGCTTGCCAGGGGACCAAGAGACCCAGTACTTC
CASSLPGDQETQYF
>TRBJ2-7|-|-|TRBV7-9
TGTGCCAGCAGCTCAAGAAGTACGGGATCTGCCCACGAGCAGTACTTC
CASSSRSTGSAHEQYF
>TRBJ2-5|-|few|TRBV5-1
TGCGCCAGCAAAGAGGGAGACCAAGAGACCCAGTACTTC
CASKEGDQETQYF
>TRBJ1-4|TRBD1|-|TRBV10-1
TGCGCCAGCAGTGAAGGGACAGGGGACGAAAAACTGTTTTTT
CASSEGTGDEKLFF
>TRBJ2-3|TRBD2|few|TRBV7-9
TGTGCCAGCAGCTTAGGACTAGCGGACACAGATACGCAGTATTTT
CASSLGLADTDTQYF
>TRBJ2-2|-|-|TRBV30
TGTGCCTGGAGCTCCGGGGTGAACACCGGGGAGCTGTTTTTT
CAWSSGVNTGELFF
>TRBJ2-1|-|few|TRBV5-1
TGCGCCAGCAGTCAAAACTCCCGGACAGCGCGTCCCCCGATCTTC
CASSQNSRTARPPIF
>TRBJ2-3|-|-|TRBV27
TGTGCCAGCAGTTTCGGCGGGGGCACAGATACGCAGTATTTT
CASSFGGGTDTQYF
>TRBJ2-6|TRBD1|-|TRBV4-2
TGTGCCAGCAGCCTGACGACAGGGGCTCTGGCGGCCAACGTCCTGACTTTC
CASSLTTGALAANVLTF
>TRBJ2-7|TRBD1|few|TRBV4-1
TGCGCCAGCAGCCAAGTGGGAGGGACAGGGTTCTCCTACGAGCAGTACTTC
CASSQVGGTGFSYEQYF
>TRBJ1-6|-|few|TRBV6-5
TGTGCCAGCAGTTACGCCCTACATAATTCACCCCTCCACTTT
CASSYALHNSPLHF
>TRBJ1-1|-|-|TRBV4-2
TGTGCCAGCAGCCAGATAGGGGGCACTGAAGCTTTCTTT
CASSQIGGTEAFF
>TRBJ2-7|-|-|TRBV7-9
TGTGCCAGCAACGACAGGAATGGTGGGGAGTCCTACGAGCAGTACTTC
CASNDRNGGESYEQYF
>TRBJ1-5|-|-|TRBV28
TGTGCCAGCAGTTTTGGCAATTATCAGCCCCAGCATTTT
CASSFGNYQPQHF
>TRBJ1-4|TRBD1|-|TRBV27
TGTGCCAGCAGCGCCCTCGGGACAGGCCATGAAAAACTGTTTTTT
CASSALGTGHEKLFF
>TRBJ1-2|-|-|TRBV28
TGTGCCAGCAGGATGACAGGCCTCGGTAATGGCTACACCTTC
CASRMTGLGNGYTF
>TRBJ2-1|TRBD1|once|TRBV30
TGTGCCTGGGGACCCGGGACAGGGATGGATGAGCAGTTCTTC
CAWGPGTGMDEQFF
>TRBJ2-4|TRBD1|-|TRBV19
TGTGCCAGTAGTATAGGAGGGAAGGGGGCGAGGGTGAACATTCAGTACTTC
CASSIGGKGARVNIQYF
>TRBJ2-7|-|-|TRBV6-1
TGTGCCAGCAGTGAATACGGACAGATTACAGCCTACGAGCAGTACTTC
CASSEYGQITAYEQYF
>TRBJ2-5|TRBD2|-|TRBV12-5
TGTGCTAGTGGTTTAATAGCGGGAGGATCCCAAGAGACCCAGTACTTC
CASGLIAGGSQETQYF
>TRBJ2-4|TRBD1|-|TRBV5-1
TGCGCCAGCAGCACGGGACAGGGCGGTAACATTCAGTACTTC
CASSTGQGGNIQYF
>TRBJ2-5|TRBD2|-|TRBV5-1
TGCGCCAGCAGCCAGGGACTAGCGGTTGTCTGGGAGACCCAGTACTTC
CASSQGLAVVWETQYF